This TCR beta chain was retrieved from a study of T-cell reconstitution after alpha-beta-depleted transplantation in children. Study-wide findings and caveats: Two months or so post-transplant, alpha-beta T cells reportedly derived from several hundred expanded graft clones. It was newly produced T cells that mostly accounted for T-cell counts and diversity one year after transplant.

Preparation of the TCRbeta library involved a method that used unique molecular identifiers. TCRdb fed the PCR reads into MiXCR, producing one record per CDR3 protein. Of 700,000 to 850,000 distinct CDR3 sequences detected, approximately 15% appear once; the ten largest clones hold 5%. In regard to this clonotype: What it recognizes is unknown.

The germline V gene encodes CDR1 SGHAT and CDR2 FQNNGV. The CDR3 runs 17 residues. V was pared by 3 bases and J by 2 bases, with 19 bases between. The rearrangement links TRBV11-2 to TRBJ2-5, with D maybe TRBD1 (6 bases). The sequencing here drew on PBMCs, mostly from graft donor cells, taken 360 days after TCRalphabeta/CD19-depleted stem cell transplant. The receptor was isolated from a male patient younger than 18 who had a stem cell transplant for acute lymphoblastic leukemia, so the T cells may come from the graft donor. The CDR3 here is CASSFRRLGQLQETQYF. CDR3 DNA: TGTGCCAGCAGCTTTCGACGTTTAGGACAGCTACAAGAGACCCAGTACTTC.